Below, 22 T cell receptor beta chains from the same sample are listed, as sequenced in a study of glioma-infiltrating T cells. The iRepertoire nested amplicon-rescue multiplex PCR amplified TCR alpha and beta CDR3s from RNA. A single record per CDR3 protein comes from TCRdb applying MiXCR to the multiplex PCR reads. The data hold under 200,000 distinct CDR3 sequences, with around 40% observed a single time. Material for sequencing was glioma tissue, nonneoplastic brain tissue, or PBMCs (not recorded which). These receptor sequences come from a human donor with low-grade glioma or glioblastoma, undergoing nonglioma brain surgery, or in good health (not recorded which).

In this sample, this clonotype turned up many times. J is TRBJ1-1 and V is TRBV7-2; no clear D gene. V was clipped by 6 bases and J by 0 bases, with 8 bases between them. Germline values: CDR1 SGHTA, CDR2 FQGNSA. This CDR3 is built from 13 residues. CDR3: CASREQLNTEAFF. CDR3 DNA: TGTGCCAGCAGGGAACAGTTGAACACTGAAGCTTTCTTT.

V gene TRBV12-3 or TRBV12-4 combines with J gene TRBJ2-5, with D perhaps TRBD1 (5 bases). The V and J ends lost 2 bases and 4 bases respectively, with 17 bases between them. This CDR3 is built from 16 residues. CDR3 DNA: TGTGCCAGCAGTTTAAGGGGCCTCTTTACGCTAGAGACCCAGTACTTC. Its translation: CASSLRGLFTLETQYF.

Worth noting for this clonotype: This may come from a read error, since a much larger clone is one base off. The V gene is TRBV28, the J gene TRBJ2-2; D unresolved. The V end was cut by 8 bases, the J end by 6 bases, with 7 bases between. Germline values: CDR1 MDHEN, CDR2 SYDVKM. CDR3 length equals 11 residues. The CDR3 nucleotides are TGTGCCAGCGGTTGGTCCGGGGAGCTGTTTTTT. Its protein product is CASGWSGELFF.

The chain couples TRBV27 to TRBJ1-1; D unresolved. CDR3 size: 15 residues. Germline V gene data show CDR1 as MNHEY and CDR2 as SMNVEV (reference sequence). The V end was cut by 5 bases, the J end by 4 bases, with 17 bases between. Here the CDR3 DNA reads TGTGCCAGCAGTCTACACAGAGGTTCCGGCACTGAAGCTTTCTTT. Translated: CASSLHRGSGTEAFF.

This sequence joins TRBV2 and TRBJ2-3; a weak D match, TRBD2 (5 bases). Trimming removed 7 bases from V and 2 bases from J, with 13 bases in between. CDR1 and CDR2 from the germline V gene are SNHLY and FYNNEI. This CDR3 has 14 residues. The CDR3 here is CASKTIYNTDTQYF. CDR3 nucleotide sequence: TGTGCCAGCAAGACTATATATAACACAGATACGCAGTATTTT.

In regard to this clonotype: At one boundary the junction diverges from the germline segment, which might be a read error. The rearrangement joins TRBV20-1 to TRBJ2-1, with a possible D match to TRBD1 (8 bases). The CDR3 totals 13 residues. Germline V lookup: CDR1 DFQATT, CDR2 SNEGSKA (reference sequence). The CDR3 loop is CSANRGGNNEKFF. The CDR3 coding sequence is TGCAGTGCCAACAGGGGGGGGAATAATGAGAAGTTCTTC.

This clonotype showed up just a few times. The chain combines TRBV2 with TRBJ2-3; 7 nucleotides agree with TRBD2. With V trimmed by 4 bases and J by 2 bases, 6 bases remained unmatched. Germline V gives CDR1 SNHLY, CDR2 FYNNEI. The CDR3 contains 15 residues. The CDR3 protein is CASSGASGITDTQYF. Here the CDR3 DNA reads TGTGCCAGCAGTGGGGCTAGCGGAATCACAGATACGCAGTATTTT. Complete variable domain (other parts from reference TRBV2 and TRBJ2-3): EPEVTQTPSHQVTQMGQEVILRCVPISNHLYFYWYRQILGQKVEFLVSFYNNEISEKSEIFDDQFSVERPDGSNFTLKIRSTKLEDSAMYFCASSGASGITDTQYFGPGTRLTVL.

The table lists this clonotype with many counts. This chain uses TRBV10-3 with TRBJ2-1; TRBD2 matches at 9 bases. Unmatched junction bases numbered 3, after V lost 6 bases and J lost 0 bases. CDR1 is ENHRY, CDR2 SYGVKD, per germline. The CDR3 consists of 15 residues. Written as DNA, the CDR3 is TGTGCCATCAGGGATAGCGGGAGCTCCTACAATGAGCAGTTCTTC. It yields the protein CAIRDSGSSYNEQFF.

CDR3 DNA sequence: TGTGCCAGTAGTATCACAGGTTCGTGGACTAGCGGAACAGAGACCCAGTACTTC. Its protein is CASSITGSWTSGTETQYF. The chain combines TRBV19 with TRBJ2-5, with 10 bases matching TRBD2. V dropped 3 bases and J dropped 4; count of bases not matched to a gene: 14. The CDR3 extends over 18 amino acids. Germline V lookup: CDR1 LNHDA, CDR2 SQIVND (reference sequence). The full variable domain, its missing parts supplied by reference TRBV19 and TRBJ2-5, is DGGITQSPKYLFRKEGQNVTLSCEQNLNHDAMYWYRQDPGQGLRLIYYSQIVNDFQKGDIAEGYSVSREKKESFPLTVTSAQKNPTAFYLCASSITGSWTSGTETQYFGPGTRLLVL.

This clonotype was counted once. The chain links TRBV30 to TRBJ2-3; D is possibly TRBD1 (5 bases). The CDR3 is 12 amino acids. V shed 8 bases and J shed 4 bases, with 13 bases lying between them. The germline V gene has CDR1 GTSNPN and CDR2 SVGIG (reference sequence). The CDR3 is CAGAAPADTQYF. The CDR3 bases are TGTGCCGGGGCAGCCCCAGCAGATACGCAGTATTTT.

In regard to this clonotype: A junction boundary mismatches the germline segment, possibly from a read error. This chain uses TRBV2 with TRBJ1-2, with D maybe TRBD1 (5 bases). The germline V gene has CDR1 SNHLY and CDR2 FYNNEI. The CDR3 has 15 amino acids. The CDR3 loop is CASIEAARVPGVYTF. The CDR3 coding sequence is TGTGCCAGCATTGAAGCAGCCAGGGTTCCGGGAGTCTACACCTTC.

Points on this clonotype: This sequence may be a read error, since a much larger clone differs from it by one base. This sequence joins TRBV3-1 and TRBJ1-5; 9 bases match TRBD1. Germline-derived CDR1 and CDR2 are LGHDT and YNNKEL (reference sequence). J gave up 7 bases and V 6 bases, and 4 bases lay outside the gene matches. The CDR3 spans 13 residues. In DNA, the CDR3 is TGTGCCAGCAGGGGACAGGGAGACCAGCCCCAGCATTTT. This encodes CASRGQGDQPQHF.

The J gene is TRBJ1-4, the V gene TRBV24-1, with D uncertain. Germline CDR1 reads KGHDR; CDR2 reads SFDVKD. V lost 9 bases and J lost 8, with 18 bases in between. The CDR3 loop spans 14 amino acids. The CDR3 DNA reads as TGTGCCACCGGGGAAGACTACCCCTCAGAAAAACTGTTTTTT. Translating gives CATGEDYPSEKLFF.

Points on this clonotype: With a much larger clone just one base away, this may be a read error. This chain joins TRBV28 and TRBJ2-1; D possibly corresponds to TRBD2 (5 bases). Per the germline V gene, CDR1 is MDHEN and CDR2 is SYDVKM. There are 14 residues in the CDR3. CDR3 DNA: TGTGCCAGCAGTTTGAGGGTCTCCTACTATGAGCAGTTCTTC. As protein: CASSLRVSYYEQFF. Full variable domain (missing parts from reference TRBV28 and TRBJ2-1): DVKVTQSSRYLVKRTGEKVFLECVQDMDHENMFWYRQDPGLGLRLIYFSYDVKMKEKGDIPEGYSVSREKKERFSLILESASTNQTSMYLCASSLRVSYYEQFFGPGTRLTVL.

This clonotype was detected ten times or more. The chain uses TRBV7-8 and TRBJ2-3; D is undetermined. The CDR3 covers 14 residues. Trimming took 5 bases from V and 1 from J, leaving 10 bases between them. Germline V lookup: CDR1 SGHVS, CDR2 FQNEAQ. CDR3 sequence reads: CASSRESGTDTQYF. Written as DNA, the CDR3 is TGTGCCAGCAGCCGCGAGAGCGGCACAGATACGCAGTATTTT.

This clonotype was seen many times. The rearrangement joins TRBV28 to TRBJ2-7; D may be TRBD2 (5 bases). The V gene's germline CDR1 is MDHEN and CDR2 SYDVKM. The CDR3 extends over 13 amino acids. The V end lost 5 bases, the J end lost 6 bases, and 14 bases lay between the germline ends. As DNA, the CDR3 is TGTGCCAGCAGTACAAGGCGGGTTTTCGAGCAGTACTTC. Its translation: CASSTRRVFEQYF. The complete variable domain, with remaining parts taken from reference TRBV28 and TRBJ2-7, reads DVKVTQSSRYLVKRTGEKVFLECVQDMDHENMFWYRQDPGLGLRLIYFSYDVKMKEKGDIPEGYSVSREKKERFSLILESASTNQTSMYLCASSTRRVFEQYFGPGTRLTVT.

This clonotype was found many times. The CDR3 region has the DNA TGTGCCAGCAGCTTAGCCGTCTCGGCAGATACGCAGTATTTT. Protein: CASSLAVSADTQYF. This chain links TRBV7-2 with TRBJ2-3; D is ambiguous. The germline gives CDR1 SGHTA, CDR2 FQGNSA. This CDR3 contains 14 residues. The germline V and J ends were trimmed by 0 bases and 4 bases, with 8 bases remaining between them.

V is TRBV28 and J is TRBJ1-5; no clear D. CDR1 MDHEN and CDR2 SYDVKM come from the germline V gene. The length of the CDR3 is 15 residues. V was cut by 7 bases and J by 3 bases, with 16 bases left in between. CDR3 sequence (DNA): TGTGCCAGCACCGCTTTGGGGTTAGTCAATCAGCCCCAGCATTTT. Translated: CASTALGLVNQPQHF.

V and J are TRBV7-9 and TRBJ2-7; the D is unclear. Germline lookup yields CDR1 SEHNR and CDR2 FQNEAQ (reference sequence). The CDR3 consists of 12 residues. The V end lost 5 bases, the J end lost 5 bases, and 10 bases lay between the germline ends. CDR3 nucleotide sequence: TGTGCCAGCAGCCGAGCCTCGGACGAGCAGTACTTC. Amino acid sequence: CASSRASDEQYF.

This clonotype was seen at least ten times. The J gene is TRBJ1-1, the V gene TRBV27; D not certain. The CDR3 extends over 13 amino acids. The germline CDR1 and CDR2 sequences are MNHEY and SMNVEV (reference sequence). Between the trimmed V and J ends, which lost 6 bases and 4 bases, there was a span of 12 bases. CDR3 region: CASSPYGSTEAFF. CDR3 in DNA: TGTGCCAGCAGCCCTTACGGGTCCACTGAAGCTTTCTTT.

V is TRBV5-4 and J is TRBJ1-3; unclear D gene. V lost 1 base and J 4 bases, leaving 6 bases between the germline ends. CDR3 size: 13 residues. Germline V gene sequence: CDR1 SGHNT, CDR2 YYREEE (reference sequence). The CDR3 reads CASSLNRGNTIYF. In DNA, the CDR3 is TGTGCCAGCAGCTTGAATAGAGGAAACACCATATATTTT.

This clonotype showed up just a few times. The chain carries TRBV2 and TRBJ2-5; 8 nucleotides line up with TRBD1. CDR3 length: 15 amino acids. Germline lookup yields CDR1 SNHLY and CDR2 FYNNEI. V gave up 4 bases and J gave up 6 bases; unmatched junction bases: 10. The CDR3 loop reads CASSVLRDRRKTQYF. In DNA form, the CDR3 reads TGTGCCAGCAGTGTACTCCGGGACAGGCGCAAGACCCAGTACTTC.